One sample yielded the 21 T cell receptor beta chains listed below, sequenced in a study of tumor-infiltrating lymphocytes in primary liver carcinoma (dated 2017 in TCRdb). Data came from an Illumina HiSeq 2500. A constant-region primer and ProtoScript II reverse transcriptase were used to reverse-transcribe TCRbeta-specific cDNA from around 530 ng total RNA. The TCRbeta libraries were prepared through three rounds of nested multiplex PCR following a slightly modified ARM-PCR procedure. The first two PCR rounds used multiplex TRBV1-TRBV30 forward primers with a Cbeta reverse primer, each for approximately 11 cycles. Using fastp trimming at Q25 and MiXCR clonotype assembly, TCRdb reanalyzed the public sequencing data and kept in-frame beta chains. For every CDR3 protein sequence, its rows merge into one entry that carries the most common genes and DNA. The sample table records over 100,000 distinct CDR3 sequences; around 70% of these occur just once. 8.1% of the sample is taken by the ten largest.

Total RNA and DNA were co-extracted from approximately 20-30 mg of bulk tissue with the AllPrep DNA/RNA mini kit, without cell sorting. Sequenced: tumor-adjacent normal liver tissue. The receptors derive from a woman aged 55-70 years with primary liver carcinoma and hepatitis B virus infection.

This clonotype was recorded only once. A read error is possible here, since a much larger clone lies one base away. V is TRBV7-9 and J is TRBJ2-5, with 11 bases fitting TRBD2. Trimming removed 1 base from V and 1 base from J; junction bases left unmatched: 5. The CDR3 sequence is 17 residues long. Germline V gene data show CDR1 as SEHNR and CDR2 as FQNEAQ (reference sequence). CDR3 bases: TGTGCCAGCAGCTTAGACACTAGCGGGAGTTTCCAAGAGACCCAGTACTTC. This translates into CASSLDTSGSFQETQYF.

The genes are TRBV28 and TRBJ1-1; D may be TRBD1 (5 bases). CDR1 and CDR2 from the germline V gene are MDHEN and SYDVKM. This CDR3 contains 12 residues. CDR3: CANTGQNTEAFF. The CDR3 DNA reads TGTGCTAACACAGGACAGAACACTGAAGCTTTCTTT.

This clonotype was detected once. The V and J genes are TRBV6-5 and TRBJ2-3, with D possibly being TRBD1 (5 bases). Germline values: CDR1 MNHEY, CDR2 SVGAGI. The ends were cut back, 3 bases at V and 11 bases at J, with 18 bases in the middle. The CDR3 is made up of 14 amino acids. The CDR3 DNA reads as TGTGCCAGCAGTTATGTGTCCGGCACAGGTATGCAGTATTTT. It yields the protein CASSYVSGTGMQYF.

Ten or more counts support this clonotype. The chain joins TRBV30 to TRBJ2-3; tentative D call: TRBD1 (6 bases). Germline V gene lookup returns CDR1 GTSNPN and CDR2 SVGIG (reference sequence). This CDR3 region has 15 residues. V dropped 2 bases and J dropped 0 bases, with 12 bases sitting between them. For the CDR3, the DNA is TGTGCCTGGAGTTCTGGACAGAGAAGCACAGATACGCAGTATTTT. This gives the protein CAWSSGQRSTDTQYF.

A remark on this clonotype: This CDR3 fails to terminate in the conserved phenylalanine or tryptophan, so it likely reflects a read error. The chain is built from TRBV4-1 and TRBJ1-5; D is perhaps TRBD1 (5 bases). The germline gives CDR1 MGHRA, CDR2 YSYEKL. The CDR3 is 17 amino acids. CDR3 loop: CARSPWGLRRSNQPQHL. The CDR3 DNA follows: TGCGCCAGGAGCCCTTGGGGCCTTCGGCGAAGCAATCAGCCCCAGCATCTT.

This rearrangement joins TRBV29-1 to TRBJ2-2; 10 bases match TRBD1. V was pared by 5 bases and J by 2 bases, with 8 bases of the junction left unmatched. This CDR3 has 16 amino acids. The V gene's germline CDR1 is SQVTM and CDR2 ANQGSEA. The CDR3, as DNA: TGCAGCGTTAGGGGACAGGGGTCACATAACACCGGGGAGCTGTTTTTT. Protein sequence: CSVRGQGSHNTGELFF.

As to this clonotype: A read error is likely, as this CDR3 ends without the conserved phenylalanine or tryptophan. V and J are TRBV6-1 and TRBJ1-5; maybe TRBD1 (5 bases). V shed 6 bases and J shed 4 bases, with 22 bases lying between them. Per germline, CDR1 MNHNS and CDR2 SASEGT. The CDR3 length is 17 residues. CDR3 protein: CASSQGVRPASNQPQHL. CDR3 nucleotide sequence: TGTGCCAGCAGCCAGGGAGTCAGGCCCGCATCGAATCAGCCCCAGCATCTT.

As regards this clonotype: An end of the junction differs from the germline gene, which may be a read error. V and J are TRBV5-1 and TRBJ2-7; maybe TRBD2 (5 bases). The CDR3 extends over 16 amino acids. Germline lookup yields CDR1 SGHRS and CDR2 YFSETQ. CDR3 sequence (DNA): TGCGCCAGCAGTCTCTTTATCGGGGAAACCTCCTACGAACAGTACTTC. Encoded protein: CASSLFIGETSYEQYF.

Comments on this clonotype: The junction departs from germline at one end; a sequencing error may be responsible. The chain employs TRBV4-1 and TRBJ1-2; D unresolved. The CDR3 length is 15 residues. Germline CDR1 is MGHRA and CDR2 is YSYEKL. The CDR3 protein is CTSGQDAVANYGYTF. CDR3 sequence (DNA): TGCACCAGCGGCCAAGATGCGGTCGCTAACTATGGCTACACCTTC.

V and J are TRBV20-1 and TRBJ2-1, with TRBD2 matching 9 bases. V shed 0 bases, J shed 7 bases, and the junction held 4 bases outside the gene matches. Germline lookup yields CDR1 DFQATT and CDR2 SNEGSKA (reference sequence). This CDR3 comprises 14 residues. The CDR3 reads CSARDWLAGNEQFF. The CDR3, as DNA: TGCAGTGCTAGAGACTGGCTAGCGGGAAATGAGCAGTTCTTC.

This clonotype has only one observation. An end of the junction differs from the germline gene, which may be a read error. The V gene is TRBV6-1, the J gene TRBJ2-2; 9 bases are a match to TRBD1. The germline CDR1 and CDR2 sequences are MNHNS and SASEGT. The CDR3 is 15 amino acids. As DNA, the CDR3 is TGTACCAGCAGGAGGGGACAGGGTTTTACCGGGGAGCTGTTTTTT. Its protein is CTSRRGQGFTGELFF.

The chain employs TRBV15 and TRBJ2-7, with D possibly being TRBD2 (6 bases). Germline lookup yields CDR1 LNHNV and CDR2 YYDKDF (reference sequence). This CDR3 spans 13 amino acids. V lost 5 bases and J lost 3, with 11 bases in between. This chain's CDR3 is CATSPTRFYEQYF. In DNA form, the CDR3 reads TGTGCCACCAGCCCGACTAGATTCTACGAGCAGTACTTC.

This clonotype was counted once. An end of the junction differs from the germline gene, which may be a read error. V usage is TRBV12-3 or TRBV12-4 and J usage is TRBJ2-6, with D possibly matching TRBD2 (7 bases). The CDR3 sequence is 15 residues long. CDR3 amino acids: CASSIAGAGANVLTF. The CDR3 DNA is TGTGCCAGCAGCATCGCAGGGGCGGGGGCTAACGTCCTGACTTTC.

The rearrangement joins TRBV20-1 to TRBJ1-2, with D perhaps matching TRBD1 (6 bases). Looked up from germline, CDR1 is DFQATT and CDR2 is SNEGSKA (reference sequence). V was clipped by 5 bases and J by 4 bases, with 20 bases between them. The length of the CDR3 is 15 residues. The CDR3 nucleotides read TGCAGTGCTGTCAACCGGGACATGGGGGTCTATGGCTACACCTTC. It specifies CSAVNRDMGVYGYTF.

In this sample, this clonotype turned up many times. The chain uses TRBV29-1 and TRBJ1-2; the D is unclear. CDR1 and CDR2 (germline): SQVTM, ANQGSEA. Trimming took off 4 bases at V and 6 bases at J, with 9 bases between the two ends. There are 11 residues in the CDR3. The CDR3 coding sequence is TGCAGCGTTGTTTTTGGGAATGGCTACACCTTC. It is translated as CSVVFGNGYTF. The complete variable domain, with remaining parts taken from reference TRBV29-1 and TRBJ1-2, reads SAVISQKPSRDICQRGTSLTIQCQVDSQVTMMFWYRQQPGQSLTLIATANQGSEATYESGFVIDKFPISRPNLTFSTLTVSNMSPEDSSIYLCSVVFGNGYTFGSGTRLTVV.

This clonotype showed up just once. The junction departs from germline at one end; a sequencing error may be responsible. The chain combines TRBV29-1 with TRBJ2-1; D is unclear. The CDR3 extends over 14 amino acids. In germline, CDR1 is SQVTM, CDR2 ANQGSEA. In DNA form, the CDR3 reads TGCAGCGTTGGTAGCAGGAGCTCCTACAATGAGCACTTCTTC. It yields the protein CSVGSRSSYNEHFF.

This clonotype was counted only a few times. An end of the junction differs from the germline gene, which may be a read error. This rearrangement joins TRBV11-2 to TRBJ1-3; D remains ambiguous. CDR1 and CDR2 (germline): SGHAT, FQNNGV. The CDR3 extends over 15 amino acids. This CDR3 reads CVSSLDDNSGNTIYF. CDR3 DNA: TGTGTCAGCAGCTTAGACGACAATTCTGGAAACACTATATATTTT.

Comments on this clonotype: A read error may account for a junction end that differs from germline. This sequence joins TRBV12-3 or TRBV12-4 and TRBJ1-1; tentative D call: TRBD1 (6 bases). The CDR3 consists of 14 residues. CDR3: CASSLSQGHTEAFF. The CDR3 DNA sequence: TGTGCCAGTAGTTTATCACAGGGTCATACTGAAGCTTTCTTT.

This clonotype has just one count. The CDR3 carries no conserved terminal phenylalanine or tryptophan, so it likely arises from a read error. The limits of the CDR3 on the DNA are not certain, so only TCRdb's listed CDR3 is given. The gene calls are TRBV11-2 and TRBJ2-7; the table's D gene call, TRBD1, was not cross checked with the DNA. From its first to its last residue, the CDR3 has 12 amino acids. CDR1 and CDR2 from the germline V gene are SGHAT and FQNNGV. CDR3 sequence reads: CASSDPLYEQCS.

Concerning this clonotype itself: This sequence may be a read error, since a much larger clone differs from it by one base. This rearrangement joins TRBV5-5 to TRBJ1-1; 7 bases are shared with TRBD1. This CDR3 has 15 amino acids. CDR1 and CDR2 (germline): SGHKS, YYEKEE (reference sequence). This chain's CDR3 is CANSSRRQGGAEAFF. The CDR3 DNA is TGTGCCAACAGCTCCAGACGACAGGGCGGCGCTGAAGCTTTCTTT.

Comments on this clonotype: A read error may account for a junction end that differs from germline. This rearrangement joins TRBV11-2 to TRBJ2-2; D not resolved. This CDR3 is built from 15 residues. Germline CDR1 reads SGHAT; CDR2 reads FQNNGV. CDR3 DNA sequence: TGTGCCAGCAGTTCGCTACGGTCATGCATCGGTGAGCTGGTTTTT. Amino acid sequence: CASSSLRSCIGELVF.